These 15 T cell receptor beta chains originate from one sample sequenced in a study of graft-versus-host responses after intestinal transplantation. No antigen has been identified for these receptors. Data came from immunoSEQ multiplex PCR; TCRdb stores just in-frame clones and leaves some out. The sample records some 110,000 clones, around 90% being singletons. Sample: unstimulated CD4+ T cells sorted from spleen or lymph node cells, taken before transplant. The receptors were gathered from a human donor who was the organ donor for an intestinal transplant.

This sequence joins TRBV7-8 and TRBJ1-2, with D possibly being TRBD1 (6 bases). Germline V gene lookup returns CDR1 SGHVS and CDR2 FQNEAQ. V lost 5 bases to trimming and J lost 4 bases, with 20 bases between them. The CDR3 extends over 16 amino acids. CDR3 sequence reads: CASSPDRLEALYGYTF. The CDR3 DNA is TGTGCCAGCAGCCCCGACAGGCTGGAGGCTCTCTATGGCTACACCTTC.

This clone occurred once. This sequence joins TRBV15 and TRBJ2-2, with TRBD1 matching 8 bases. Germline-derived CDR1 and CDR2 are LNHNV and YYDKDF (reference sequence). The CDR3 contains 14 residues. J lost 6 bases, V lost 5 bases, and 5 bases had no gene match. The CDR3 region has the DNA TGTGCCACCAGCGTGGGACAGGATCCCGGGGAGCTGTTTTTT. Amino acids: CATSVGQDPGELFF. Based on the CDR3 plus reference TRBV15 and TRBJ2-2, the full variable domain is DAMVIQNPRYQVTQFGKPVTLSCSQTLNHNVMYWYQQKSSQAPKLLFHYYDKDFNNEADTPDNFQSRRPNTSFCFLDIRSPGLGDTAMYLCATSVGQDPGELFFGEGSRLTVL.

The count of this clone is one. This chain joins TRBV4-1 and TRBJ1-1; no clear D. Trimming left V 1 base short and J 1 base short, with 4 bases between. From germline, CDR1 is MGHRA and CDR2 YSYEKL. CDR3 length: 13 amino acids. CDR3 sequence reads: CASSQGQNTEAFF. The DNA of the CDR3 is TGCGCCAGCAGCCAAGGACAGAACACTGAAGCTTTCTTT.

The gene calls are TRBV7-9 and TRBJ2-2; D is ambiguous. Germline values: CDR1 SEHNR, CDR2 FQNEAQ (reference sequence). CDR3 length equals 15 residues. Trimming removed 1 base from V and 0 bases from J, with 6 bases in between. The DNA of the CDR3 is TGTGCCAGCAGCTTAGGGAGCGCGAACACCGGGGAGCTGTTTTTT. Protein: CASSLGSANTGELFF. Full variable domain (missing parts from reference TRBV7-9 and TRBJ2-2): DTGVSQNPRHKITKRGQNVTFRCDPISEHNRLYWYRQTLGQGPEFLTYFQNEAQLEKSRLLSDRFSAERPKGSFSTLEIQRTEQGDSAMYLCASSLGSANTGELFFGEGSRLTVL.

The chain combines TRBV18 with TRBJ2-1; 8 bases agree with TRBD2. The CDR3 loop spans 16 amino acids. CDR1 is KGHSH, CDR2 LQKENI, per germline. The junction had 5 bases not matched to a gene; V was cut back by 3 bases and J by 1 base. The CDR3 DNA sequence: TGTGCCAGCTCACCCCTCAGCGGGAGTTCCTACAATGAGCAGTTCTTC. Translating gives CASSPLSGSSYNEQFF.

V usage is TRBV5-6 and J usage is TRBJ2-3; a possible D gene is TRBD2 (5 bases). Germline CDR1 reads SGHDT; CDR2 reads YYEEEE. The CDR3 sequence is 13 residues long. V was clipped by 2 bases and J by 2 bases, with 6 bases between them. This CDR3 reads CASSFGLTDTQYF. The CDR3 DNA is TGTGCCAGCAGCTTTGGACTCACAGATACGCAGTATTTT.

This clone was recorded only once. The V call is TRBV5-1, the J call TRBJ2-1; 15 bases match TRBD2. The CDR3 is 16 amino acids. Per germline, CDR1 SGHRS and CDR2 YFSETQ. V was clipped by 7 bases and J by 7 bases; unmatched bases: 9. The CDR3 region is CASSVGLAGGRNEQFF. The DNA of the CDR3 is TGCGCCAGCTCTGTGGGACTAGCGGGAGGAAGGAATGAGCAGTTCTTC.

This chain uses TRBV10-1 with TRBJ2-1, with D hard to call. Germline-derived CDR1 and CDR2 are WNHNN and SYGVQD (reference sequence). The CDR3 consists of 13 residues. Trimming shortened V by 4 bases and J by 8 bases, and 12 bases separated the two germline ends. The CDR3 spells CASSATPGDEQFF. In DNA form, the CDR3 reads TGCGCCAGCAGTGCCACCCCTGGGGATGAGCAGTTCTTC.

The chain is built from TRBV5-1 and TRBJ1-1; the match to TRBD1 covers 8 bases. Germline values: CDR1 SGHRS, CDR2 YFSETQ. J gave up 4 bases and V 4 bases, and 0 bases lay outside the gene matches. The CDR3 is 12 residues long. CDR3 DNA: TGCGCCAGCAGCGGACAGGGCACTGAAGCTTTCTTT. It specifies CASSGQGTEAFF.

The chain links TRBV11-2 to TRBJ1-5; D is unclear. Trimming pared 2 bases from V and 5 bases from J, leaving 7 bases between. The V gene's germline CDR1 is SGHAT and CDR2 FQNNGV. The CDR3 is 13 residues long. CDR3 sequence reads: CASSLRADQPQHF. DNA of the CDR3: TGTGCCAGCAGCTTACGGGCCGATCAGCCCCAGCATTTT.

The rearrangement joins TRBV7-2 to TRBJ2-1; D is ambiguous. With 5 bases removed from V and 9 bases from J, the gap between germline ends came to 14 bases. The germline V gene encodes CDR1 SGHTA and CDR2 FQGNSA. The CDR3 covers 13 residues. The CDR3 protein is CASSPAFRAEQFF. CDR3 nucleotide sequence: TGTGCCAGCAGCCCGGCTTTCCGGGCTGAGCAGTTCTTC.

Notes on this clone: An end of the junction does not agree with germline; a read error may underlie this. The CDR3 coding sequence is TGTGCTAGCAGCTCGACAGGGAATGGACAGACCCAGTACTTC. It encodes CASSSTGNGQTQYF. This chain links TRBV7-7 with TRBJ2-5; the match to TRBD1 covers 7 bases. The CDR3 runs to 14 residues. Germline CDR1 reads SSHAT; CDR2 reads FNYEAQ (reference sequence).

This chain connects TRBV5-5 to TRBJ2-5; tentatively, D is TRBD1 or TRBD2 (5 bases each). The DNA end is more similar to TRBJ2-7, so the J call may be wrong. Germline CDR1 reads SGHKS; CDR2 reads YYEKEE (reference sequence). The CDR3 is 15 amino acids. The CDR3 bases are TGTGCCAGCAGCTTCCCAGGGAAGGCGGGCTACGAGCAGTACTTC. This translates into CASSFPGKAGYEQYF.

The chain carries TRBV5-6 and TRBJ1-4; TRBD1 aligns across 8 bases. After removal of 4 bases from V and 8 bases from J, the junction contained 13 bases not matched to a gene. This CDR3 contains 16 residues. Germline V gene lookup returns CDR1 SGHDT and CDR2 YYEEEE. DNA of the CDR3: TGTGCCAGCAGCGTATACCCAGGGGGCGGTGTCGAAAAACTGTTTTTT. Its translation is CASSVYPGGGVEKLFF. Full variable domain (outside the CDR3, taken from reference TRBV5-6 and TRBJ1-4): DAGVTQSPTHLIKTRGQQVTLRCSPKSGHDTVSWYQQALGQGPQFIFQYYEEEERQRGNFPDRFSGHQFPNYSSELNVNALLLGDSALYLCASSVYPGGGVEKLFFGSGTQLSVL.

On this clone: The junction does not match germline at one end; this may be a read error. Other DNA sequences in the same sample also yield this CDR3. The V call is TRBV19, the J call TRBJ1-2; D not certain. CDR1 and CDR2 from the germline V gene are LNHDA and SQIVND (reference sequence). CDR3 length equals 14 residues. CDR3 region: CASRREANNYGYTF. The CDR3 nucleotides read TGTGCCAGTAGACGGGAAGCCAATAACTACGGCTACACCTTC.